The 24 T cell receptor beta chains listed next were all sequenced from one sample in a study of monozygotic twins with inflammatory bowel disease. TCRdb reanalyzed the 5' RACE reads and collapses them to one entry per CDR3 protein, without DNA. This listing includes some 150,000 distinct CDR3 sequences. Sequenced input: blood. Receptor source: a human donor with ulcerative colitis or Crohn's disease, or a healthy co-twin of an affected twin (not recorded which).

CDR3 amino acids: CASRYGINESSYNEQFF. The rearrangement uses TRBV6-5 and TRBJ2-1. The germline gives CDR1 MNHEY, CDR2 SVGAGI. The length of the CDR3 is 17 residues.

V usage is TRBV20-1 and J usage is TRBJ1-1; TCRdb lists TRBD1, though no DNA is available to test this call. This CDR3 region has 13 residues. The germline V gene encodes CDR1 DFQATT and CDR2 SNEGSKA (reference sequence). The CDR3 region is CSVQGQGYTEAFF.

The chain has TRBV11-2 and TRBJ2-2; lacking DNA, the TRBD2 call made by TCRdb goes unchecked. This CDR3 has 16 residues. The germline gives CDR1 SGHAT, CDR2 FQNNGV. CDR3 in amino acids: CASSRGGSANTGELFF.

CDR3 sequence reads: CASTTSATGELFF. This chain uses TRBV19 with TRBJ2-2; TCRdb picks TRBD2, but there is no DNA to check that call. Germline assignment: CDR1 LNHDA and CDR2 SQIVND (reference sequence). This CDR3 region has 13 residues.

The chain employs TRBV20-1 and TRBJ1-5. The CDR3 is made up of 14 amino acids. Germline CDR1 reads DFQATT; CDR2 reads SNEGSKA (reference sequence). The CDR3 protein is CSAPTQRSNQPQHF.

The V and J genes are TRBV12-3 or TRBV12-4 and TRBJ2-3; TCRdb picks TRBD1, but there is no DNA to check that call. This CDR3 contains 15 residues. CDR3 region: CASSFGGPSTDTQYF.

The chain joins TRBV14 to TRBJ2-1. Germline loops: CDR1 SGHDN, CDR2 FVKESK. The CDR3 length is 14 residues. The CDR3 sequence: CASSPPWSYNEQFF.

This chain connects TRBV20-1 to TRBJ2-3; the D gene TCRdb calls, TRBD2, cannot be checked with no DNA. The CDR3 totals 13 residues. CDR1 is DFQATT, CDR2 SNEGSKA, per germline (reference sequence). The CDR3 sequence: CSAQEGGTDTQYF.

CDR3 loop: CAWSGDRGSGYTF. The chain carries TRBV30 and TRBJ1-2; as DNA is missing, the TRBD1 call by TCRdb cannot be tested. The CDR3 contains 13 residues. The germline gives CDR1 GTSNPN, CDR2 SVGIG (reference sequence). The whole variable domain, remainder taken from reference TRBV30 and TRBJ1-2, is SQTIHQWPATLVQPVGSPLSLECTVEGTSNPNLYWYRQAAGRGLQLLFYSVGIGQISSEVPQNLSASRPQDRQFILSSKKLLLSDSGFYLCAWSGDRGSGYTFGSGTRLTVV.

The genes are TRBV12-3 or TRBV12-4 and TRBJ1-1. This CDR3 region has 13 residues. The CDR3: CASSFYRNTEAFF.

J is TRBJ1-5 and V is TRBV19; TCRdb selects TRBD1, and the lack of DNA leaves this call unchecked. CDR1 and CDR2 from the germline V gene are LNHDA and SQIVND (reference sequence). The CDR3 runs to 16 residues. Here the CDR3 reads CASSISDSRSNQPQHF.

V and J are TRBV5-1 and TRBJ2-1; TCRdb proposes TRBD2, but this gene call is untestable without DNA. CDR1 and CDR2 (germline): SGHRS, YFSETQ. The CDR3 has 14 amino acids. The CDR3 sequence is CASSTSGTYNEQFF.

This chain links TRBV28 with TRBJ2-5; TCRdb's assignment of TRBD1 cannot be checked, as there is no DNA. The germline V gene encodes CDR1 MDHEN and CDR2 SYDVKM. The CDR3 runs 15 residues. CDR3 amino acids: CASSSQYRGGETQYF.

The chain recombines TRBV11-1 with TRBJ2-1; there is no DNA to check the TCRdb D call of TRBD2. CDR3 length: 19 residues. The V gene's germline CDR1 is SGHAT and CDR2 FQDESV (reference sequence). CDR3 region: CASSVAVSLAGGDYNEQFF.

V usage is TRBV6-2 or TRBV6-3 and J usage is TRBJ1-4; without DNA, the TCRdb call of TRBD1 cannot be checked. This CDR3 is 15 amino acids long. CDR1 MNHEY and CDR2 SVGEGT come from the germline V gene. CDR3 amino acids: CASSFREFPNEKLFF.

The gene calls are TRBV11-2 and TRBJ2-1. This CDR3 is built from 13 residues. The germline V gene encodes CDR1 SGHAT and CDR2 FQNNGV. The CDR3 region is CASSLGRHNEQFF.

The rearrangement links TRBV12-3 or TRBV12-4 to TRBJ2-5. CDR3 length equals 16 residues. CDR3: CASSRRPTESQETQYF.

V usage is TRBV6-5 and J usage is TRBJ1-4; with no DNA, the TCRdb D assignment of TRBD1 cannot be verified. This CDR3 has 15 residues. CDR1 and CDR2 from the germline V gene are MNHEY and SVGAGI. This CDR3 reads CASSYLGDTNEKLFF.

The J gene is TRBJ2-1, the V gene TRBV25-1. CDR1 is MGHDK, CDR2 SYGVNS, per germline. This CDR3 is 16 amino acids long. The CDR3: CASSERRKAIRSEQFF.

This chain links TRBV20-1 with TRBJ2-1; TCRdb's D gene call, TRBD1, goes unchecked for lack of DNA. The V gene's germline CDR1 is DFQATT and CDR2 SNEGSKA (reference sequence). CDR3 size: 14 residues. CDR3 region: CSATMRGGYNEQFF.

The rearrangement uses TRBV7-2 and TRBJ2-2; TCRdb calls TRBD1, which cannot be checked without DNA. The V gene's germline CDR1 is SGHTA and CDR2 FQGNSA. The CDR3 sequence is 16 residues long. The chain's CDR3 is CASSLVGSGDTGELFF.

The chain has TRBV6-5 and TRBJ1-2; TCRdb reports TRBD1, a call that lacks DNA to check it against. This CDR3 contains 16 residues. CDR1 is MNHEY, CDR2 SVGAGI, per germline. Here the CDR3 reads CASSLTRQGGNYGYTF.

The chain uses TRBV20-1 and TRBJ2-5; the D call from TCRdb, TRBD1, cannot be confirmed without DNA. The CDR3 loop spans 13 amino acids. Looked up from germline, CDR1 is DFQATT and CDR2 is SNEGSKA (reference sequence). The CDR3 here is CSAEDSFQETQYF.

V usage is TRBV21-1 and J usage is TRBJ2-7; the D gene TCRdb calls, TRBD2, cannot be checked with no DNA. TRBV21-1 is noted as a pseudogene. The CDR3 is 16 residues long. The CDR3 loop is CASSSLQGPCSYEQYF.